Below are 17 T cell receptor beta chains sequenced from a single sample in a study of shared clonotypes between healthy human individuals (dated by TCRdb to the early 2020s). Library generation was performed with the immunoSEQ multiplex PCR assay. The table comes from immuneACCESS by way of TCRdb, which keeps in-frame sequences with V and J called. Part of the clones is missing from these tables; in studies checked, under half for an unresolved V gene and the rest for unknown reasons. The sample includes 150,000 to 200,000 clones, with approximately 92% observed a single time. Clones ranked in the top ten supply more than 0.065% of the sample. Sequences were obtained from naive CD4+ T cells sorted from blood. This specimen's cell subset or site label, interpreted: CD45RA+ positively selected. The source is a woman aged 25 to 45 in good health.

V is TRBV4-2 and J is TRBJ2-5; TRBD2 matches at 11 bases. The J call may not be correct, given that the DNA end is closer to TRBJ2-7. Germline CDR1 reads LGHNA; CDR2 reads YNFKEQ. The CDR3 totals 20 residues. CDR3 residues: CASSQFTELAGEVGSYEQYF. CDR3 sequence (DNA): TGTGCCAGCAGCCAATTTACCGAACTAGCGGGAGAGGTCGGCTCCTACGAGCAGTACTTC.

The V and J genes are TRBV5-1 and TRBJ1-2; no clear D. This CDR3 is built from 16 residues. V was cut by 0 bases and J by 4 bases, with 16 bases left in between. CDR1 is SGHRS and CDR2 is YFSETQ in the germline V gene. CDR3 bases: TGCGCCAGCAGCTTGGCTGTCGCAGAATCCACCTATGGCTACACCTTC. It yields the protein CASSLAVAESTYGYTF.

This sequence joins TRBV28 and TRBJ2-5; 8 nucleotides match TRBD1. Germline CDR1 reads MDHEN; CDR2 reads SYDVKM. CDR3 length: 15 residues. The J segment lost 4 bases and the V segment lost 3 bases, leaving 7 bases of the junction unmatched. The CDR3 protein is CASSLHQQGGETQYF. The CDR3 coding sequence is TGTGCCAGCAGTTTGCACCAACAGGGGGGAGAGACCCAGTACTTC.

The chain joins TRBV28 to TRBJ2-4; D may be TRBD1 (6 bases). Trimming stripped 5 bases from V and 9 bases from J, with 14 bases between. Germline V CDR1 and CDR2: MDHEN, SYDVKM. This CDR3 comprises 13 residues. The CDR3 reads CASSPGTFFIQYF. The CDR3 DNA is TGTGCCAGCAGTCCAGGGACATTTTTCATTCAGTACTTC.

The CDR3 bases are TGTGCCAGCAGCTCGACCAATGAACGAAAGACCTATGGCTACACCTTC. As protein: CASSSTNERKTYGYTF. J is TRBJ1-2 and V is TRBV7-6; D call uncertain. The V gene lost 4 bases and the J gene lost 4 bases, with 19 bases spanning the gap. Germline V lookup: CDR1 SGHVS, CDR2 FNYEAQ. The CDR3 is made up of 16 amino acids.

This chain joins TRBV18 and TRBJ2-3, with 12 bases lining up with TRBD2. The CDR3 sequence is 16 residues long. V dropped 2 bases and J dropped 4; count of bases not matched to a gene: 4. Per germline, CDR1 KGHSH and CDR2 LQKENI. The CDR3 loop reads CASSPELAGGPDTQYF. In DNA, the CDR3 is TGTGCCAGCTCACCAGAACTAGCGGGAGGACCAGATACGCAGTATTTT.

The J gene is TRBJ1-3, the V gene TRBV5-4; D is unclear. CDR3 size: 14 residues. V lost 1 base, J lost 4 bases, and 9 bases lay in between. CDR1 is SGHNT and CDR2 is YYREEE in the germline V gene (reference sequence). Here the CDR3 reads CASSLSGLGNTIYF. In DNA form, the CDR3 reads TGTGCCAGCAGCTTGTCGGGTCTAGGAAACACCATATATTTT.

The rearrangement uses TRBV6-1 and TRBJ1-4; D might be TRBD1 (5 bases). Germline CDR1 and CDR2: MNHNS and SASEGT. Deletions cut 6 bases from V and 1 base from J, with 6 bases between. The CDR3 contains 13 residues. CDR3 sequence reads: CASRGQTNEKLFF. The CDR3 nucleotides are TGTGCCAGCAGAGGACAAACTAATGAAAAACTGTTTTTT.

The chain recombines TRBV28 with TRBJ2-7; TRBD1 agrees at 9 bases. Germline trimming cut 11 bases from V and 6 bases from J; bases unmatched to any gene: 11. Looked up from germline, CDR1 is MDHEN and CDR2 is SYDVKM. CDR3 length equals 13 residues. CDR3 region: CAAAGDRVFEQYF. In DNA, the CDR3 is TGTGCCGCCGCCGGGGACAGGGTTTTCGAGCAGTACTTC.

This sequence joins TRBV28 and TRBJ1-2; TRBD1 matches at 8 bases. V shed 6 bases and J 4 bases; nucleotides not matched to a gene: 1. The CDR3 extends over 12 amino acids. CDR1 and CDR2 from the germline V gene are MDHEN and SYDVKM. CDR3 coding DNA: TGTGCCAGCAGGACAGGGGCCTATGGCTACACCTTC. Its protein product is CASRTGAYGYTF.

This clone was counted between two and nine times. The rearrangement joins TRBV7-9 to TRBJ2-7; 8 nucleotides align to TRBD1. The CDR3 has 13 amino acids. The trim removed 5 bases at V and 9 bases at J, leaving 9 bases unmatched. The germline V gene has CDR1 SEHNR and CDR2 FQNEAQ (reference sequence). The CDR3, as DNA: TGTGCCAGCAGCAGAGACGACAGGGGTCGGCAGTACTTC. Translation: CASSRDDRGRQYF.

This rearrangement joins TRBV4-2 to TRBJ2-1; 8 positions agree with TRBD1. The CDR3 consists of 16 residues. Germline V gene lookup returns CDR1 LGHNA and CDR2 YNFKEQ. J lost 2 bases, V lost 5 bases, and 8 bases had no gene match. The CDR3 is CASSSRDRGTYNEQFF. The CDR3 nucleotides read TGTGCCAGCAGCTCAAGAGACAGGGGTACCTACAATGAGCAGTTCTTC.

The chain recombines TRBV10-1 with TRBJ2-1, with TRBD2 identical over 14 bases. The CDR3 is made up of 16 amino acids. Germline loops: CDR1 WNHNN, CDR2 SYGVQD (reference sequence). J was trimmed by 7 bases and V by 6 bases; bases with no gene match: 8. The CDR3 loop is CASSRGLAGGNNEQFF. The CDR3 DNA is TGCGCCAGCAGCCGAGGACTAGCGGGAGGCAATAATGAGCAGTTCTTC.

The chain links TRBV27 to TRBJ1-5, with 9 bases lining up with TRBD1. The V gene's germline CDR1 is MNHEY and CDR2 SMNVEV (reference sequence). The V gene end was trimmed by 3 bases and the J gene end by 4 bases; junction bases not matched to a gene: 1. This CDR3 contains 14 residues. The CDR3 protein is CASSFGTGNQPQHF. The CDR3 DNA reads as TGTGCCAGCAGTTTTGGGACAGGGAATCAGCCCCAGCATTTT.

The CDR3, as DNA: TGTGCCAGCAGCCTTGGGGTAGCGGGGGTGGCGACCCAGTACTTC. Translating gives CASSLGVAGVATQYF. The chain combines TRBV7-3 with TRBJ2-5, with 9 bases that match TRBD2. The V gene end was trimmed by 5 bases and the J gene end by 7 bases; junction bases not matched to a gene: 11. The CDR3 loop spans 15 amino acids. Germline V gene lookup returns CDR1 SGHTA and CDR2 FQGTGA.

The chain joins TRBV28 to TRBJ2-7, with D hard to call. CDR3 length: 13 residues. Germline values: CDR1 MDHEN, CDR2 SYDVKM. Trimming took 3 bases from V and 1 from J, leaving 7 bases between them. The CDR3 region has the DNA TGTGCCAGCAGTTTTGTGGGATCCTACGAGCAGTACTTC. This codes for CASSFVGSYEQYF.

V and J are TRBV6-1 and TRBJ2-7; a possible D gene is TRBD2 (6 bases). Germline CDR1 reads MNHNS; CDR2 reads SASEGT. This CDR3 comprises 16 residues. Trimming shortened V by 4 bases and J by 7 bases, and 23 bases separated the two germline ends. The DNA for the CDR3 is TGTGCCAGCAGTGTAGTCCAGGGAGCTGTCGCGGGGGAGCAGTACTTC. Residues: CASSVVQGAVAGEQYF.